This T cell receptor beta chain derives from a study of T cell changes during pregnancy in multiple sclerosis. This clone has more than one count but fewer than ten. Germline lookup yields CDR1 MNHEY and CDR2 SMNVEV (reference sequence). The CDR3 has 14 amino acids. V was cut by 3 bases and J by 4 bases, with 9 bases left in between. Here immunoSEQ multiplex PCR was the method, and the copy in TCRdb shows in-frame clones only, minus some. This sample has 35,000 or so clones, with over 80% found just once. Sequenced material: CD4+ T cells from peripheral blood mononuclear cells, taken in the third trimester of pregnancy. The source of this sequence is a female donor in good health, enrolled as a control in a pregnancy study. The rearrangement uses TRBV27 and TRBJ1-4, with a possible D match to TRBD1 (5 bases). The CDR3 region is CASSFSGVNEKLFF. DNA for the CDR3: TGTGCCAGCAGTTTTTCGGGGGTTAATGAAAAACTGTTTTTT.